Following are 26 T cell receptor beta chains from one sample sequenced in a study of radiation and T cells in renal cell carcinoma. Clones were sequenced by immunoSEQ multiplex PCR, and TCRdb holds only the in-frame ones, with some missing. Seen here are 20,000 to 30,000 clones, more than 45% observed once, and the top ten hold approximately 23%. Described treatment: treatment-naive control, cytoreductive nephrectomy. Source: tumor tissue, taken from a patient whose treatment was nephrectomy without radiotherapy. All receptors derive from a man aged 40-49 years with renal cell carcinoma.

In this sample, this clone is medium-sized. The chain recombines TRBV7-9 with TRBJ1-6; no clear D. Trimming removed 1 base at V and 7 bases at J, with 5 bases between. This CDR3 is built from 13 residues. Germline assignment: CDR1 SEHNR and CDR2 FQNEAQ (reference sequence). The CDR3 sequence is CASSLEENSPLHF. DNA for the CDR3: TGTGCCAGCAGCTTAGAGGAAAATTCACCCCTCCACTTT.

The rearrangement joins TRBV30 to TRBJ2-2; perhaps TRBD2 as D (6 bases). The germline V gene encodes CDR1 GTSNPN and CDR2 SVGIG (reference sequence). This CDR3 has 14 amino acids. Trimming cost V 5 bases and J 5 bases, with 15 bases left between them. CDR3 DNA: TGTGCCTGGTTCGGGGGTCTGGGGACCGGGGAGCTGTTTTTT. As protein: CAWFGGLGTGELFF.

The chain links TRBV2 to TRBJ1-1; 9 bases agree with TRBD1. V shed 2 bases and J 4 bases; nucleotides not matched to a gene: 5. The CDR3 is made up of 15 amino acids. Germline assignment: CDR1 SNHLY and CDR2 FYNNEI. This CDR3 reads CASSETGGGGTEAFF. The DNA for the CDR3 is TGTGCCAGCAGTGAAACAGGGGGCGGGGGCACTGAAGCTTTCTTT.

The chain joins TRBV19 to TRBJ2-7; a weak D match, TRBD1 (6 bases). V was cut by 1 base and J by 3 bases, with 13 bases left in between. Germline V gene data show CDR1 as LNHDA and CDR2 as SQIVND (reference sequence). The CDR3 length is 15 residues. CDR3 nucleotides: TGTGCCAGTAGTATAGGAGGGGGTAGACGCTACGAGCAGTACTTC. It is translated as CASSIGGGRRYEQYF.

The chain's CDR3 is CASSESGTAEAFF. In nucleotides, the CDR3 is TGTGCCAGCAGTGAGTCCGGGACAGCTGAAGCTTTCTTT. The rearrangement links TRBV25-1 to TRBJ1-1; 7 positions agree with TRBD1. V lost 3 bases and J lost 6; bases outside the gene matches: 4. Looked up from germline, CDR1 is MGHDK and CDR2 is SYGVNS. The CDR3 length is 13 residues.

This chain joins TRBV7-9 and TRBJ1-4; D gene ambiguous. The V gene lost 5 bases and the J gene lost 8 bases, with 9 bases spanning the gap. CDR1 and CDR2 (germline): SEHNR, FQNEAQ (reference sequence). The CDR3 has 12 residues. The CDR3 DNA sequence: TGTGCCAGCAGCCCCCTTGGCGAAAAACTGTTTTTT. As protein: CASSPLGEKLFF.

The V gene is TRBV5-1, the J gene TRBJ2-1; a possible D gene is TRBD1 (5 bases). The germline V gene encodes CDR1 SGHRS and CDR2 YFSETQ. This CDR3 is built from 15 residues. V gave up 4 bases and J gave up 5 bases, with 16 bases separating them. The CDR3 protein is CASSPSVIRDNEQFF. The CDR3, as DNA: TGCGCCAGCAGCCCATCCGTTATCAGGGACAATGAGCAGTTCTTC. The full variable domain, with the rest looked up from reference TRBV5-1 and TRBJ2-1, is KAGVTQTPRYLIKTRGQQVTLSCSPISGHRSVSWYQQTPGQGLQFLFEYFSETQRNKGNFPGRFSGRQFSNSRSEMNVSTLELGDSALYLCASSPSVIRDNEQFFGPGTRLTVL.

The chain has TRBV4-2 and TRBJ1-5; D gene unclear. Germline assignment: CDR1 LGHNA and CDR2 YNFKEQ. This CDR3 contains 14 residues. V was clipped by 4 bases and J by 4 bases, with 11 bases between them. The CDR3 nucleotides read TGTGCCAGCAGCCCCCTAATCGAAAATCAGCCCCAGCATTTT. It is translated as CASSPLIENQPQHF.

This clone was picked up a small number of times. The genes are TRBV15 and TRBJ2-1, with TRBD2 identical over 9 bases. V shed 0 bases, J shed 4 bases, and the junction held 10 bases outside the gene matches. This CDR3 is built from 18 residues. Germline CDR1 reads LNHNV; CDR2 reads YYDKDF (reference sequence). The CDR3 sequence: CATSRDPPRSGGYNEQFF. The CDR3 bases are TGTGCCACCAGCAGAGACCCCCCTCGGAGCGGGGGGTACAATGAGCAGTTCTTC.

CDR3 nucleotides: TGCGCCAGCAGCCAGGCAAGGTGGGACAGGGCCACAGATACGCAGTATTTT. It specifies CASSQARWDRATDTQYF. The chain has TRBV4-1 and TRBJ2-3; TRBD1 agrees at 9 bases. This CDR3 contains 17 residues. V lost 3 bases, J lost 2 bases, and 9 bases stayed unmatched. CDR1 and CDR2 (germline): MGHRA, YSYEKL.

The table lists this clone with a few counts. CDR3 loop: CASSVDGSSGNTIYF. Here the CDR3 DNA reads TGTGCCAGCAGCGTAGACGGTAGCTCTGGAAACACCATATATTTT. The chain joins TRBV9 to TRBJ1-3; D not resolved. Per germline, CDR1 SGDLS and CDR2 YYNGEE. The CDR3 totals 15 residues. Trimming removed 0 bases from V and 0 bases from J, with 7 bases in between. Variable domain in full (rest from reference TRBV9 and TRBJ1-3): DSGVTQTPKHLITATGQRVTLRCSPRSGDLSVYWYQQSLDQGLQFLIQYYNGEERAKGNILERFSAQQFPDLHSELNLSSLELGDSALYFCASSVDGSSGNTIYFGEGSWLTVV.

The chain links TRBV5-6 to TRBJ1-4; D gene uncertain. The CDR3 is 13 residues long. V was pared by 0 bases and J by 8 bases, with 8 bases between. Germline CDR1 and CDR2: SGHDT and YYEEEE. The CDR3 DNA sequence: TGTGCCAGCAGCTTGGTCCTGGAGGAAAAACTGTTTTTT. This gives the protein CASSLVLEEKLFF.

The rearrangement joins TRBV4-3 to TRBJ1-2; D is uncertain. The CDR3 contains 13 residues. V was clipped by 1 base and J by 6 bases, with 9 bases between them. Germline-derived CDR1 and CDR2 are LGHNA and YSLEER. The DNA for the CDR3 is TGCGCCAGCAGCCAAGGAAGGGAAGATGGCTACACCTTC. It yields the protein CASSQGREDGYTF.

J is TRBJ1-1 and V is TRBV6-5; D is undetermined. Trimming stripped 6 bases from V and 6 bases from J, with 20 bases between. Germline V gives CDR1 MNHEY, CDR2 SVGAGI. The CDR3 covers 15 residues. The CDR3 protein is CASRPLPTSRAEAFF. The DNA of the CDR3 is TGTGCCAGCAGACCACTCCCCACTTCAAGGGCTGAAGCTTTCTTT.

The chain carries TRBV7-9 and TRBJ2-3; 7 nucleotides agree with TRBD1. Germline-derived CDR1 and CDR2 are SEHNR and FQNEAQ (reference sequence). The CDR3 covers 14 residues. V lost 4 bases to trimming and J lost 2 bases; unmatched junction nucleotides: 3. The CDR3, as DNA: TGTGCCAGCAGCTCGACAGGGAACACAGATACGCAGTATTTT. Amino acids: CASSSTGNTDTQYF.

This clone was seen only a few times. V gene TRBV6-1 combines with J gene TRBJ1-1, with a tentative D call TRBD1 (5 bases). V was shortened by 5 bases and J by 0 bases, with 7 bases between the two germline ends. CDR3 length: 13 amino acids. The germline gives CDR1 MNHNS, CDR2 SASEGT. CDR3 protein: CASSMTVNTEAFF. The CDR3 nucleotides are TGTGCCAGCAGTATGACAGTGAACACTGAAGCTTTCTTT.

The rearrangement uses TRBV7-2 and TRBJ2-1; possible D gene TRBD2, 5 bases. Germline values: CDR1 SGHTA, CDR2 FQGNSA. V was pared by 3 bases and J by 10 bases, with 10 bases between. CDR3 length equals 12 residues. The CDR3 sequence is CASSFYSGEQFF. For the CDR3, the DNA is TGTGCCAGCAGCTTTTATTCGGGGGAGCAGTTCTTC.

This clone turned up a few times. The chain joins TRBV19 to TRBJ1-2; D not certain. CDR3 length equals 14 residues. V was cut by 8 bases and J by 7 bases, with 20 bases left in between. The germline CDR1 and CDR2 sequences are LNHDA and SQIVND (reference sequence). In DNA, the CDR3 is TGTGCCAGTCGGAGGCTGGATTGGGGAGGTGGCTACACCTTC. This encodes CASRRLDWGGGYTF.

In nucleotides, the CDR3 is TGTGCCAGCAGTTCATACCCGACCCCCGAGCAGTACGTC. This codes for CASSSYPTPEQYV. The chain combines TRBV6-5 with TRBJ2-7; D remains ambiguous. From germline, CDR1 is MNHEY and CDR2 SVGAGI. The CDR3 has 13 residues. Trimming removed 4 bases at V and 6 bases at J, with 13 bases between.

Many counts were recorded for this clone. The CDR3, as DNA: TGCGCCAGCAGCTTGGGGACTAGCGGGGGCGATGAGCAGTTCTTC. It codes for CASSLGTSGGDEQFF. The chain employs TRBV5-1 and TRBJ2-1, with 13 bases lining up with TRBD2. Germline CDR1 and CDR2: SGHRS and YFSETQ. The CDR3 covers 15 residues. The V gene end was trimmed by 0 bases and the J gene end by 8 bases; junction bases not matched to a gene: 2.

This clone turned up a few times. The V gene is TRBV28, the J gene TRBJ2-7; D might be TRBD2 (6 bases). This CDR3 comprises 14 residues. V shed 5 bases and J shed 4 bases, with 15 bases lying between them. Germline values: CDR1 MDHEN, CDR2 SYDVKM. The CDR3 is CASSPRREVYEQYF. The CDR3 nucleotides read TGTGCCAGCAGTCCCAGGAGGGAGGTATACGAGCAGTACTTC.

This clone has a handful of counts. The rearrangement uses TRBV30 and TRBJ2-4; 8 nucleotides align to TRBD2. CDR3 length: 14 residues. Germline V gene data show CDR1 as GTSNPN and CDR2 as SVGIG (reference sequence). V was clipped by 2 bases and J by 7 bases; unmatched bases: 7. The CDR3 sequence is CAWSKAGGGNIQYF. Here the CDR3 DNA reads TGTGCCTGGAGTAAGGCGGGGGGTGGGAACATTCAGTACTTC.

The V and J genes are TRBV10-3 and TRBJ1-3; D call uncertain. The CDR3 consists of 14 residues. Germline loops: CDR1 ENHRY, CDR2 SYGVKD. Deletions cut 11 bases from V and 0 bases from J, with 14 bases between. CDR3 sequence: CAARSGSSGNTIYF. CDR3 nucleotide sequence: TGTGCCGCAAGATCCGGGAGCTCTGGAAACACCATATATTTT.

The gene calls are TRBV5-8 and TRBJ1-6, with a weak D call TRBD1 (6 bases). Germline-derived CDR1 and CDR2 are SGHTS and YDEGEE. V lost 1 base to trimming and J lost 6 bases, with 8 bases between them. The CDR3 contains 14 residues. The CDR3 sequence: CASSLQQGNSPLHF. In DNA form, the CDR3 reads TGTGCCAGCAGCTTGCAACAGGGTAATTCACCCCTCCACTTT.

The rearrangement links TRBV7-5 to TRBJ2-2; the D call of TRBD2 is as the table states it, not checked on the DNA. TRBV7-5 is listed as a pseudogene. The CDR3 is 16 residues long. The CDR3, as DNA: TGTGCCAGAAGCACCGGACTAGCGGGAGGACTCGGGGAGCTGTTTTTT. Protein: CARSTGLAGGLGELFF.

The V call is TRBV19, the J call TRBJ1-5; the D gene is possibly TRBD1 (5 bases). Germline V gene data show CDR1 as LNHDA and CDR2 as SQIVND (reference sequence). With 7 bases removed from V and 7 bases from J, the gap between germline ends came to 14 bases. This CDR3 has 13 amino acids. CDR3 nucleotide sequence: TGTGCCAGTACTAGGGGTCCGGGACAGCCCCAGCATTTT. Its translation: CASTRGPGQPQHF. Full variable domain (rest looked up from reference TRBV19 and TRBJ1-5): DGGITQSPKYLFRKEGQNVTLSCEQNLNHDAMYWYRQDPGQGLRLIYYSQIVNDFQKGDIAEGYSVSREKKESFPLTVTSAQKNPTAFYLCASTRGPGQPQHFGDGTRLSIL.